The rows below give T cell receptor beta chains drawn from one sample of a study of T cells in Graves' hyperthyroidism and ophthalmopathy. TCRdb called the multiplex PCR reads again in MiXCR, with one record for every CDR3 protein. The data contain over 700,000 distinct CDR3 sequences, over 35% of them singletons. Sequenced material: blood. These receptors all come from a man between 18 and 35 years old with Graves' hyperthyroidism. Each CDR3 is given with its conserved first and last residue. Fields, in order: V gene, clone size, D gene, J gene, CDR3 DNA, CDR3 protein. A D gene is named only where the DNA matches it firmly. Only part of the rows carry a size: once, few, many, or a class if the clone is expanded.

TRBV20-1	-	-	TRBJ2-7	TGCAGTGCTAGAGGACTGAAGTCGGGCTCCTACGAGCAGTACTTC	CSARGLKSGSYEQYF
TRBV30	-	-	TRBJ2-7	TGTGCCTGGAGTGTCCCGGGCAACGCCTACGAGCAGTACTTC	CAWSVPGNAYEQYF
TRBV2	-	TRBD1	TRBJ2-2	TGTGCCAGCAGTGCCCGACAGGGTTGGGCCGGGGAGCTGTTTTTT	CASSARQGWAGELFF
TRBV7-7	many	-	TRBJ1-1	TGTGCCAGCAGCTTGGGAAAGGGCACTGAAGCTTTCTTT	CASSLGKGTEAFF
TRBV11-2	-	-	TRBJ2-7	TGTGCCAGCAGCTTAGGTGTGGGGGCCTACGAGCAGTACTTC	CASSLGVGAYEQYF
TRBV7-9	-	-	TRBJ2-7	TGTGCCAGCAGCTTAGGAGGGAGGCAGGGTCTGGGCGAGCAGTACTTC	CASSLGGRQGLGEQYF
TRBV7-9	many	-	TRBJ1-1	TGTGCCAGCAGCTCCACTTTAACAGAGGAAGCTTTCTTT	CASSSTLTEEAFF
TRBV10-3	many	TRBD1	TRBJ2-5	TGTGCCATCAGTGAGTCGGACAGGGCCGTAGAGACCCAGTACTTC	CAISESDRAVETQYF
TRBV7-9	many	-	TRBJ1-5	TGTGCCAGCAGCCGCAGCCCCGGGGGCAATCAGCCCCAGCATTTT	CASSRSPGGNQPQHF
TRBV6-1	-	TRBD2	TRBJ2-5	TGTGCCAGCAACGGGATTAGCGGGAGGGCGGAGACCCAGTACTTC	CASNGISGRAETQYF
TRBV9	-	-	TRBJ1-1	TGTCCCAGCAGCGAGGGGGGGAACACTGAAGCTTTCTTT	CPSSEGGNTEAFF
TRBV10-3	-	-	TRBJ1-6	TGTGCCACCGGGGCGAATCTAAATTCACCCCTCCACTTT	CATGANLNSPLHF
TRBV7-9	-	TRBD2	TRBJ2-5	TGTGCCAGCAGCAACTCCAGCGGGAGCGGGCCCGGGACCCAGTACTTC	CASSNSSGSGPGTQYF
TRBV6-5	-	-	TRBJ1-2	TGTGCCAGCAGTTTTCAGGGCCCTCTTGGTGGCTACACCTTC	CASSFQGPLGGYTF
TRBV5-1	few	TRBD1	TRBJ1-1	TGCGCCAGCAGCTTGAGTGGAACAGGGGGTTCGCTGAACACTGAAGCTTTCTTT	CASSLSGTGGSLNTEAFF
TRBV19	many	-	TRBJ1-2	TGTGCCAGTAGTACGCCGGAGGACTATGGCTACACCTTC	CASSTPEDYGYTF
TRBV2	few	-	TRBJ1-2	TGTGCCAGCAATGACAGAATCTATGGCTACACCTTC	CASNDRIYGYTF
TRBV5-1	once	TRBD2	TRBJ2-7	TGCGCCAGCTCTGGGACTAGCGGGAGATTCGCCTACGAGCAGTACTTC	CASSGTSGRFAYEQYF
TRBV7-9	many	-	TRBJ1-2	TGTGCCAGCAGCTTGGTGGGTGACTACACCTTC	CASSLVGDYTF
TRBV7-9	-	-	TRBJ2-2	TGTGCCAGCGACACAACCCCCGAATATTTAATGGCCGGGGAGCTGTTTTTT	CASDTTPEYLMAGELFF
TRBV20-1	-	TRBD2	TRBJ2-7	TGCAGTGCTAGAGGGGTAGCGGGGCAAACCTACGAGCAGTACTTC	CSARGVAGQTYEQYF
TRBV19	few	-	TRBJ1-2	TGTGCCAGTAGTATCCCTGCGGGGGTTCGAGGCTACACCTTC	CASSIPAGVRGYTF
TRBV7-9	once	TRBD1	TRBJ1-1	TGTGCCAGCAGCTTGGTACAGGGGACTTTCTTT	CASSLVQGTFF
TRBV15	many	-	TRBJ2-7	TGTGCCACCAGCGTTACCCCCGGGACCCTCGGGACCGAGCAGTACTTC	CATSVTPGTLGTEQYF
TRBV12-5	few	TRBD1	TRBJ1-2	TGTGCTAGTGCCCGGGACAGAATTTTTGGCTACACCTTC	CASARDRIFGYTF
TRBV6-1	few	-	TRBJ2-5	TGTGCCAGCAGACTAGGACAGTCTCAAGAGACCCAGTACTTC	CASRLGQSQETQYF
TRBV7-8	-	-	TRBJ1-5	TGTGCCTCTCGAGGACGGTATAGCAATCAGCCCCAGCATTTT	CASRGRYSNQPQHF
TRBV12-3/TRBV12-4	-	-	TRBJ2-7	TGTGCCAGCAGTTTGCAGGGGATAGCCTACGAGCAGTACTTC	CASSLQGIAYEQYF
TRBV5-1	-	-	TRBJ2-7	TGCGCCAGCAGCAAAGATCCGGGACAAACCTACGAGCAGTACTTC	CASSKDPGQTYEQYF
TRBV5-1	-	TRBD1	TRBJ1-2	TGCGCCAGCAGCTTGGTACTGGGAGGACAGGGCAACAACTATGGCTACACCTTC	CASSLVLGGQGNNYGYTF
TRBV6-1	few	-	TRBJ1-5	TGTGCCAGCAGTTTAGGGCGGGGGACACACAATCAGCCCCAGCATTTT	CASSLGRGTHNQPQHF
TRBV7-2	once	-	TRBJ1-1	TGTGCCAGCAGCCCCCGGACTAGCGGCACTGAAGCTTTCTTT	CASSPRTSGTEAFF
TRBV9	-	-	TRBJ2-7	TGTGCCAGCAGCGTTAACCAGGGATCCTACGAGCAGTACTTC	CASSVNQGSYEQYF
TRBV6-1	-	TRBD1	TRBJ2-7	TGTGCCAGCAGTGAACATAACCGGGACAGTTCCTACGAGCAGTACTTC	CASSEHNRDSSYEQYF
TRBV10-3	many	-	TRBJ1-6	TGTGCCATCAGTGAGGGGCAGAATCTCCACTTT	CAISEGQNLHF
TRBV2	-	-	TRBJ1-3	TGTGCCAGCAGTGTGGCGGGGAAGAACACCATATATTTT	CASSVAGKNTIYF
TRBV29-1	few	-	TRBJ2-2	TGCAGCGTTGAGGGGCCTAACACCGGGGAGCTGTTTTTT	CSVEGPNTGELFF
TRBV2	many	-	TRBJ1-5	TGTGCCAGCAGTGAAGGGGTTATGCAGCCCCAGCATTTT	CASSEGVMQPQHF
TRBV9	few	-	TRBJ1-4	TGTGCCAGCAGCCCATACAGAGAGGTTGAAAAACTGTTTTTT	CASSPYREVEKLFF
TRBV14	many	-	TRBJ2-5	TGTGCCAGCAGCCAAGTCGTCGAGACCCAGTACTTC	CASSQVVETQYF
TRBV29-1	-	TRBD2	TRBJ2-1	TGCAGCGTTGAGGGACTAGCGGACTCCTACAATGAGCAGTTCTTC	CSVEGLADSYNEQFF
TRBV7-9	many	-	TRBJ1-1	TGTGCCAGCAGCCTAAACGAAGCTTTCTTT	CASSLNEAFF
TRBV29-1	-	TRBD1	TRBJ2-7	TGCAGTCACCGGGACAGACCCTACGAGCAGTACTTC	CSHRDRPYEQYF
TRBV7-9	few	-	TRBJ2-2	TGTGCCAGCAGCTCACTCGCCGCCGGGGAGCTGTTTTTT	CASSSLAAGELFF
TRBV20-1	many	-	TRBJ2-5	TGCAGTGCTGGGCCGCCCCAAGAGACCCAGTACTTC	CSAGPPQETQYF
TRBV7-2	many	-	TRBJ2-2	TGTGCCAGCAGGGTGGGCGGGGAGCTGTTTTTT	CASRVGGELFF
TRBV5-1	few	-	TRBJ2-7	TGCGCCAGTATCCGGGACGGGACCTACGAGCAGTACTTC	CASIRDGTYEQYF
TRBV7-8	few	-	TRBJ1-1	TGTGCCAGCAGCGACTCCGGGAGGGCAATGAACACTGAAGCTTTCTTT	CASSDSGRAMNTEAFF
TRBV5-1	-	TRBD1	TRBJ1-6	TGCGCCAGCAGCTTGGCAGAAAGGGGGCCTTCACCCCTCCACTTT	CASSLAERGPSPLHF
TRBV15	few	-	TRBJ2-5	TGTGCCACCAGCAGGTTTCTAGGGGATCAAGAGACCCAGTACTTC	CATSRFLGDQETQYF
TRBV6-6	many	-	TRBJ1-1	TGTGCCAGCAGTCACGGGACGGAGTACACTGAAGCTTTCTTT	CASSHGTEYTEAFF
TRBV4-1	-	-	TRBJ1-5	TGCGCCAGCAGCCAAGAGGGTTTCCAGCCCCAGCATTTT	CASSQEGFQPQHF
TRBV7-9	-	TRBD1	TRBJ1-6	TGCGCCAGCAGCCAAGAATCAGAGACAGGGCCTTCACCCCTCCACTTT	CASSQESETGPSPLHF
TRBV4-3	-	-	TRBJ1-2	TGCGCCAGCAGCCTAGGACAACGTGATGGCTACACCTTC	CASSLGQRDGYTF